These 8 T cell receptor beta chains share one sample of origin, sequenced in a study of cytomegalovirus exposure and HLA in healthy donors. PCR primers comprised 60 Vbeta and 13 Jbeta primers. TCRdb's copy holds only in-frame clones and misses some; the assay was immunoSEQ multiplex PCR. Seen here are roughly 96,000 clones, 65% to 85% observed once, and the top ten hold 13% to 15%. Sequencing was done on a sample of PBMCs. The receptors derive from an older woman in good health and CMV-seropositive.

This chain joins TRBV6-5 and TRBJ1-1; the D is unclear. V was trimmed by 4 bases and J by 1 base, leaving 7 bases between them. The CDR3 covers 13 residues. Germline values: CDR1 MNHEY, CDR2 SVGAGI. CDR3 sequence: CASSLQKNTEAFF. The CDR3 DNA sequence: TGTGCCAGCAGTTTACAGAAGAACACTGAAGCTTTCTTT.

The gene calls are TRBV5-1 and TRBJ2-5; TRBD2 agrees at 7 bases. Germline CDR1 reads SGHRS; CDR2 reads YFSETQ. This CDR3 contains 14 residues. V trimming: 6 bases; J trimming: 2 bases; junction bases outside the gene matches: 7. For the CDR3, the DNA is TGCGCCAGCACGACGGCGGGGGAACAAGAGACCCAGTACTTC. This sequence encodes CASTTAGEQETQYF.

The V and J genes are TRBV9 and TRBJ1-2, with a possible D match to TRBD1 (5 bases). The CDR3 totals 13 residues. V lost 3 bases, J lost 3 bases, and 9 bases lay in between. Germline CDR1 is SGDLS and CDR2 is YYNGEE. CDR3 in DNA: TGTGCCAGCAGCGCCGCGACAGACTATGGCTACACCTTC. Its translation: CASSAATDYGYTF.

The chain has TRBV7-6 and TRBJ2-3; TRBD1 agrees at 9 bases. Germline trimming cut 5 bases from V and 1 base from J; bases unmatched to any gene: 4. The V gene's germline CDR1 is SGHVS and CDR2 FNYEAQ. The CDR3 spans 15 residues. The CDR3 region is CASSTRDRGTDTQYF. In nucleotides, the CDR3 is TGTGCCAGCAGCACCCGGGACAGGGGCACAGATACGCAGTATTTT. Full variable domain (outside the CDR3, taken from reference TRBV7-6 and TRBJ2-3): GAGVSQSPRYKVTKRGQDVALRCDPISGHVSLYWYRQALGQGPEFLTYFNYEAQQDKSGLPNDRFSAERPEGSISTLTIQRTEQRDSAMYRCASSTRDRGTDTQYFGPGTRLTVL.

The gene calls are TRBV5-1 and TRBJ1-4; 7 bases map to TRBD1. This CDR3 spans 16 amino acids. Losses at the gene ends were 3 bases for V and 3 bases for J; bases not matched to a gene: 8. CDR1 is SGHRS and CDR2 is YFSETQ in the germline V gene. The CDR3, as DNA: TGCGCCAGCAGCTACGATATGACAGGGCCTAATGAAAAACTGTTTTTT. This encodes CASSYDMTGPNEKLFF.

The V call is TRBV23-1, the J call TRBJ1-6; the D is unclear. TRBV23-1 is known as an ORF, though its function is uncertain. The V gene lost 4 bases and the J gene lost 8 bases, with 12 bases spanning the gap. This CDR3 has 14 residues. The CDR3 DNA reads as TGCGCCAGCAGTCGCGACAAGGTTTATTCACCCCTCCACTTT. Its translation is CASSRDKVYSPLHF.

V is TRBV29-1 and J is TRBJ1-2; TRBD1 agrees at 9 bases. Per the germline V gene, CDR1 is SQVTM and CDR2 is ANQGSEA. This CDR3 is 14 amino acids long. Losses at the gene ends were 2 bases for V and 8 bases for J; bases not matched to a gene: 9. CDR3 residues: CSVELLDRGRGYTF. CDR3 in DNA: TGCAGCGTTGAACTTTTGGACAGGGGTAGGGGCTACACCTTC.

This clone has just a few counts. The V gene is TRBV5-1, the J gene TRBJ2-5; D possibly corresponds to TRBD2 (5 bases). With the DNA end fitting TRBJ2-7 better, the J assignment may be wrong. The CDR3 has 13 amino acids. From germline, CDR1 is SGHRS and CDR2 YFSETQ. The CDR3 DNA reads TGCGCCAGCAGCCCGGGGAGCTCCTACGAGCAGTACTTC. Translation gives CASSPGSSYEQYF.